One and the same sample provided the 17 T cell receptor beta chains below, sequenced in a study of T cell changes during pregnancy in multiple sclerosis. The assay was immunoSEQ multiplex PCR, and TCRdb's table has in-frame clones only and misses some. The repertoire holds approximately 89,000 clones, 85% to 95% seen once, with about 1.6% in the top ten. The sequencing used peripheral blood, collected after pregnancy. These receptors were collected from a female donor in good health, enrolled as a control in a pregnancy study.

J is TRBJ1-4 and V is TRBV5-1, with 7 bases aligning to TRBD1. The V and J ends lost 3 bases and 8 bases, in that order; junction bases with no gene match: 13. This CDR3 comprises 16 residues. Germline assignment: CDR1 SGHRS and CDR2 YFSETQ. In DNA form, the CDR3 reads TGCGCCAGCAGCTGGGGGGAGACAGGGCGAGGAGAAAAACTGTTTTTT. It codes for CASSWGETGRGEKLFF.

The V and J genes are TRBV18 and TRBJ2-7; 8 positions agree with TRBD1. CDR3 size: 16 residues. V lost 3 bases, J lost 0 bases, and 7 bases stayed unmatched. CDR1 is KGHSH, CDR2 LQKENI, per germline. The CDR3 sequence: CASSPLTGDSSYEQYF. The CDR3 DNA follows: TGTGCCAGCTCACCCTTGACAGGGGACAGCTCCTACGAGCAGTACTTC.

The chain recombines TRBV6-1 with TRBJ1-3; D unresolved. CDR1 and CDR2 from the germline V gene are MNHNS and SASEGT. With 5 bases removed from V and 0 bases from J, the gap between germline ends came to 11 bases. The CDR3 sequence is 15 residues long. CDR3 sequence reads: CASSKPTSSGNTIYF. CDR3 DNA sequence: TGTGCCAGCAGTAAGCCGACAAGCTCTGGAAACACCATATATTTT.

The V call is TRBV28, the J call TRBJ2-2; tentative D call: TRBD2 (6 bases). Germline assignment: CDR1 MDHEN and CDR2 SYDVKM. CDR3 length: 15 residues. With 1 base removed from V and 5 bases from J, the gap between germline ends came to 11 bases. Here the CDR3 DNA reads TGTGCCAGCAGTTTATTGGCGGGGCGGACCGGGGAGCTGTTTTTT. Its translation is CASSLLAGRTGELFF.

The J gene is TRBJ2-3, the V gene TRBV27; 8 bases align to TRBD2. CDR1 and CDR2 from the germline V gene are MNHEY and SMNVEV (reference sequence). The junction had 9 bases not matched to a gene; V was cut back by 8 bases and J by 2 bases. CDR3 size: 15 residues. The CDR3 here is CASSPSGHTTDTQYF. The CDR3 nucleotides read TGTGCCAGCTCACCTAGCGGGCACACCACAGATACGCAGTATTTT.

The rearrangement joins TRBV11-2 to TRBJ2-7; 7 nucleotides align to TRBD2. V was pared by 5 bases and J by 1 base, with 5 bases of the junction left unmatched. The CDR3 sequence is 14 residues long. Germline values: CDR1 SGHAT, CDR2 FQNNGV. This chain's CDR3 is CASSLGLVSYEQYF. The CDR3, as DNA: TGTGCCAGCAGCCTTGGACTAGTATCCTACGAGCAGTACTTC.

This rearrangement joins TRBV27 to TRBJ2-7, with 9 bases matching TRBD1. CDR1 and CDR2 from the germline V gene are MNHEY and SMNVEV (reference sequence). J was trimmed by 4 bases and V by 5 bases; bases with no gene match: 18. The CDR3 has 18 residues. CDR3 residues: CASSPNPHLTGGPYEQYF. CDR3 coding DNA: TGTGCCAGCAGTCCCAATCCCCACCTGACAGGGGGTCCGTACGAGCAGTACTTC.

This chain links TRBV5-6 with TRBJ1-2; TRBD1 matches at 8 bases. Germline lookup yields CDR1 SGHDT and CDR2 YYEEEE. The J segment lost 6 bases and the V segment lost 1 base, leaving 5 bases of the junction unmatched. The CDR3 sequence is 14 residues long. This chain's CDR3 is CASSLRQGLDGYTF. The DNA of the CDR3 is TGTGCCAGCAGCTTGAGACAGGGGTTGGATGGCTACACCTTC.

This sequence joins TRBV11-2 and TRBJ1-1, with 7 bases that match TRBD1. The CDR3 runs 15 residues. Germline loops: CDR1 SGHAT, CDR2 FQNNGV. Losses at the gene ends were 1 base for V and 0 bases for J; bases not matched to a gene: 2. The CDR3 DNA sequence: TGTGCCAGCAGCTTAGTGGACAGGTTGAACACTGAAGCTTTCTTT. It encodes CASSLVDRLNTEAFF.

This chain joins TRBV28 and TRBJ2-2, with 9 bases identical to TRBD2. V shed 3 bases, J shed 1 base, and the junction held 3 bases outside the gene matches. Germline CDR1 is MDHEN and CDR2 is SYDVKM. The CDR3 consists of 16 residues. The DNA for the CDR3 is TGTGCCAGCAGTTTCCTGACTAGCGGGAACACCGGGGAGCTGTTTTTT. It translates to CASSFLTSGNTGELFF.

The chain joins TRBV29-1 to TRBJ2-5; 7 bases align to TRBD1. The CDR3 covers 14 residues. Germline loops: CDR1 SQVTM, CDR2 ANQGSEA. V lost 2 bases to trimming and J lost 3 bases; unmatched junction nucleotides: 6. The CDR3, as DNA: TGCAGCGTTGAAATCGGAACAGGGGAAGAGACCCAGTACTTC. Residues: CSVEIGTGEETQYF.

This chain connects TRBV7-2 to TRBJ1-4, with unresolved D. The CDR3 has 14 amino acids. Trimming stripped 7 bases from V and 0 bases from J, with 9 bases between. CDR1 is SGHTA, CDR2 FQGNSA, per germline. CDR3 protein: CASKRGSTNEKLFF. DNA for the CDR3: TGTGCCAGCAAACGCGGGTCAACTAATGAAAAACTGTTTTTT.

The rearrangement links TRBV28 to TRBJ2-3, with 12 bases aligning to TRBD2. The germline V gene has CDR1 MDHEN and CDR2 SYDVKM. V shed 4 bases, J shed 0 bases, and the junction held 11 bases outside the gene matches. This CDR3 has 19 residues. The CDR3 region has the DNA TGTGCCAGCAGTTCCTCACTCGGACTAGCGGGGATTAGCACAGATACGCAGTATTTT. Amino acids: CASSSSLGLAGISTDTQYF.

This clone was seen only a few times. The chain uses TRBV5-1 and TRBJ1-1, with D possibly being TRBD1 (5 bases). CDR3 length equals 12 residues. Germline V gives CDR1 SGHRS, CDR2 YFSETQ. The V and J ends lost 5 bases and 6 bases respectively, with 11 bases between them. This chain's CDR3 is CASSQEGPEAFF. The CDR3 DNA sequence: TGCGCCAGCAGTCAGGAGGGACCTGAAGCTTTCTTT.

The V and J genes are TRBV28 and TRBJ2-3; 10 positions agree with TRBD2. J gave up 4 bases and V 6 bases, and 4 bases lay outside the gene matches. CDR1 and CDR2 from the germline V gene are MDHEN and SYDVKM. The CDR3 spans 14 residues. The CDR3 region has the DNA TGTGCCAGCAGCCCAGCGGGAGGGCCAGATACGCAGTATTTT. This gives the protein CASSPAGGPDTQYF. The variable domain in full, with the rest retrieved from reference TRBV28 and TRBJ2-3, is DVKVTQSSRYLVKRTGEKVFLECVQDMDHENMFWYRQDPGLGLRLIYFSYDVKMKEKGDIPEGYSVSREKKERFSLILESASTNQTSMYLCASSPAGGPDTQYFGPGTRLTVL.

CDR3 residues: CASSPWTALAKNIQYF. The CDR3 nucleotides are TGTGCCAGCAGCCCCTGGACAGCTCTAGCCAAAAACATTCAGTACTTC. This chain uses TRBV28 with TRBJ2-4, with a tentative D call TRBD1 (6 bases). The CDR3 is made up of 16 amino acids. Germline CDR1 reads MDHEN; CDR2 reads SYDVKM. Trimming left V 6 bases short and J 0 bases short, with 15 bases between.

A single count supports this clone. The chain uses TRBV2 and TRBJ1-4; TRBD1 agrees at 8 bases. After removal of 9 bases from V and 5 bases from J, the junction contained 5 bases not matched to a gene. This CDR3 is built from 13 residues. The V gene's germline CDR1 is SNHLY and CDR2 FYNNEI. The CDR3 protein is CASASGGNEKLFF. In nucleotides, the CDR3 is TGTGCCAGTGCCTCAGGGGGCAATGAAAAACTGTTTTTT.